These 13 T cell receptor beta chains were sequenced from one sample in a study of regulatory T cells in long-lasting Graves disease. Time point: newly diagnosed GD, antithyroid drugs for less than 3 months. PBMC RNA was the source of the TCR library. In building TCR beta libraries, iRepertoire HTBI primers were used together with Arm-PCR of CDR3 regions. Each CDR3 protein gets one entry after TCRdb re-called the multiplex PCR reads with MiXCR. Here the sample spans some 560,000 distinct CDR3 sequences, about 16% being singletons. The sample also formed part of further work on T cells in Graves' hyperthyroidism and ophthalmopathy.

The sample consisted of peripheral blood mononuclear cells (PBMCs), taken at new diagnosis, from a patient treated with antithyroid drugs. These TCRs come from a middle-aged woman with Graves disease.

This chain links TRBV7-3 with TRBJ2-3; perhaps TRBD1 as D (5 bases). The germline CDR1 and CDR2 sequences are SGHTA and FQGTGA. The CDR3 length is 15 residues. V gave up 1 base and J gave up 1 base, with 9 bases separating them. The CDR3 is CASSLNPRGTDTQYF. CDR3 nucleotides: TGTGCCAGCAGCTTAAATCCCAGGGGCACAGATACGCAGTATTTT. Full variable domain (rest looked up from reference TRBV7-3 and TRBJ2-3): GAGVSQTPSNKVTEKGKYVELRCDPISGHTALYWYRQSLGQGPEFLIYFQGTGAADDSGLPNDRFFAVRPEGSVSTLKIQRTERGDSAVYLCASSLNPRGTDTQYFGPGTRLTVL.

This clonotype was counted ten times or more. This chain links TRBV28 with TRBJ1-6; D not certain. Trimming left V 3 bases short and J 14 bases short, with 11 bases between. The V gene's germline CDR1 is MDHEN and CDR2 SYDVKM. The CDR3 is 12 residues long. The CDR3 DNA sequence: TGTGCCAGCAGTTTTGGCCGGGGTACCCTCCACTTT. Encoded protein: CASSFGRGTLHF.

This clonotype has more than one count but fewer than ten. The chain has TRBV20-1 and TRBJ2-3; the D gene is possibly TRBD2 (6 bases). In germline, CDR1 is DFQATT, CDR2 SNEGSKA (reference sequence). CDR3 length equals 11 residues. With 3 bases removed from V and 5 bases from J, the gap between germline ends came to 6 bases. The CDR3 is CSARRGDTQYF. The CDR3 region has the DNA TGCAGTGCTAGGCGGGGAGATACGCAGTATTTT.

This clonotype was seen a few times. The chain joins TRBV5-1 to TRBJ2-2; 13 bases line up with TRBD2. The length of the CDR3 is 15 residues. Germline V lookup: CDR1 SGHRS, CDR2 YFSETQ. V trimming: 5 bases; J trimming: 5 bases; junction bases outside the gene matches: 3. The CDR3 coding sequence is TGCGCCAGCAGGGCGGGACTAGCGGGGACCGGGGAGCTGTTTTTT. This encodes CASRAGLAGTGELFF.

Ten or more counts support this clonotype. This chain uses TRBV7-8 with TRBJ2-7; possibly TRBD2 for D (6 bases). The CDR3 spans 15 residues. Germline values: CDR1 SGHVS, CDR2 FQNEAQ. Trimming removed 5 bases from V and 3 bases from J, with 17 bases in between. The CDR3 is CASSAGSGRGYEQYF. The DNA of the CDR3 is TGTGCCAGCAGCGCGGGGTCGGGAAGAGGCTACGAGCAGTACTTC.

This clonotype was recorded many times. The V call is TRBV30, the J call TRBJ2-1, with a possible D match to TRBD2 (5 bases). CDR1 is GTSNPN, CDR2 SVGIG, per germline (reference sequence). CDR3 size: 13 residues. V was cut by 5 bases and J by 7 bases, with 15 bases left in between. The CDR3 sequence is CAWDGVRRNEQFF. The CDR3 region has the DNA TGTGCCTGGGACGGGGTGCGTCGTAATGAGCAGTTCTTC.

This clonotype has only a few counts. This chain uses TRBV4-2 with TRBJ2-2; no reliable D call. Looked up from germline, CDR1 is LGHNA and CDR2 is YNFKEQ. Trimming removed 0 bases at V and 7 bases at J, with 12 bases between. The CDR3 has 15 residues. In DNA, the CDR3 is TGTGCCAGCAGCCAAGACCCGACCGAGTTCGGGGAGCTGTTTTTT. Translating gives CASSQDPTEFGELFF.

Many counts were recorded for this clonotype. The chain has TRBV12-3 or TRBV12-4 and TRBJ2-5; 7 nucleotides align to TRBD1. With V trimmed by 2 bases and J by 5 bases, 5 bases remained unmatched. There are 14 residues in the CDR3. The CDR3 is CASSLTGAEETQYF. The CDR3 DNA is TGTGCCAGCAGTTTAACAGGGGCCGAGGAGACCCAGTACTTC.

This clonotype appeared many times. The J gene is TRBJ1-3, the V gene TRBV13, with 8 bases lining up with TRBD1. The CDR3 has 19 residues. Germline loops: CDR1 PRHDT, CDR2 FYEKMQ (reference sequence). Unmatched junction bases numbered 18, after V lost 5 bases and J lost 3 bases. The CDR3 DNA is TGTGCCAGCAGCCAACCCTCGACAGGGGTCTTCTCATTTGGAAACACCATATATTTT. Amino acids: CASSQPSTGVFSFGNTIYF.

V and J are TRBV3-1 and TRBJ2-7; either TRBD1 or TRBD2 may supply D (6 bases each). Germline loops: CDR1 LGHDT, CDR2 YNNKEL (reference sequence). CDR3 length: 15 amino acids. Trimming shortened V by 1 base and J by 3 bases, and 13 bases separated the two germline ends. CDR3 sequence (DNA): TGTGCCAGCAGCCAAGTTCCCAGGGGAGGCTACGAGCAGTACTTC. This encodes CASSQVPRGGYEQYF.

This chain uses TRBV12-3 or TRBV12-4 with TRBJ1-2, with 7 bases that match TRBD1. CDR3 length: 14 amino acids. J was trimmed by 7 bases and V by 4 bases; bases with no gene match: 9. The CDR3 reads CASSSRQGRGGYTF. The DNA of the CDR3 is TGTGCCAGCAGTTCCAGACAGGGAAGAGGTGGCTACACCTTC.

The chain couples TRBV7-2 to TRBJ2-3; TRBD2 aligns across 8 bases. V gave up 3 bases and J gave up 3 bases; unmatched junction bases: 8. The CDR3 has 16 residues. CDR1 and CDR2 from the germline V gene are SGHTA and FQGNSA. In DNA, the CDR3 is TGTGCCAGCAGCTTTGTCTCGGGGGGGCTTACAGATACGCAGTATTTT. Amino acid sequence: CASSFVSGGLTDTQYF.

Only a few counts were recorded for this clonotype. The gene calls are TRBV5-1 and TRBJ2-7; 7 bases align to TRBD1. This CDR3 has 11 residues. The V and J ends lost 0 bases and 12 bases, in that order; junction bases with no gene match: 3. The germline gives CDR1 SGHRS, CDR2 YFSETQ. The CDR3 is CASSLGQGVYF. In nucleotides, the CDR3 is TGCGCCAGCAGCTTGGGACAGGGTGTGTACTTC.